In its sample, the clone carrying this T cell receptor (beta chain) was seen once. The entry originates in a study of control samples from healthy donors and cancer patients. The ends lost 0 bases at V and 6 bases at J; junction bases unmatched: 7. The germline V gene encodes CDR1 SGHVS and CDR2 FNYEAQ. The CDR3 loop spans 15 amino acids. Method: immunoSEQ multiplex PCR; TCRdb's copy keeps in-frame clones and lacks some. The sample includes approximately 100,000 clones, just over 85% of them seen just once. Sequenced material: blood. The chain joins TRBV7-6 to TRBJ2-7, with 8 bases matching TRBD2. The receptor's source is a man aged 25-40 years in good health. The DNA for the CDR3 is TGTGCCAGCAGCTTAGCCCCGGGACTAGTCACCGAGCAGTACTTC. Protein sequence: CASSLAPGLVTEQYF. The full variable domain, with the rest looked up from reference TRBV7-6 and TRBJ2-7, is GAGVSQSPRYKVTKRGQDVALRCDPISGHVSLYWYRQALGQGPEFLTYFNYEAQQDKSGLPNDRFSAERPEGSISTLTIQRTEQRDSAMYRCASSLAPGLVTEQYFGPGTRLTVT.